These 6 T cell receptor beta chains originate from one sample sequenced in a study of blood T cell repertoires in COVID-19. Measured with immunoSEQ multiplex PCR; TCRdb has only the in-frame clones, and not every one. The sample lists 100,000 to 150,000 clones, roughly 80% occurring once. The source material was peripheral blood. Receptors originate from a human donor in a cohort sampled during active COVID-19.

The gene calls are TRBV10-3 and TRBJ2-1, with 11 bases lining up with TRBD1. Germline trimming cut 9 bases from V and 1 base from J; bases unmatched to any gene: 2. Germline V gives CDR1 ENHRY, CDR2 SYGVKD. This CDR3 comprises 14 residues. The DNA for the CDR3 is TGTGCCATGGGACAGGGGGGGTCCTACAATGAGCAGTTCTTC. This encodes CAMGQGGSYNEQFF.

This chain joins TRBV19 and TRBJ2-7; 12 nucleotides match TRBD2. V shed 5 bases and J 4 bases; nucleotides not matched to a gene: 3. Looked up from germline, CDR1 is LNHDA and CDR2 is SQIVND (reference sequence). CDR3 length: 14 amino acids. The CDR3 spells CASSQTSGSYEQYF. The CDR3 DNA reads as TGTGCCAGTAGTCAGACTAGCGGGAGTTACGAGCAGTACTTC.

The chain joins TRBV7-9 to TRBJ2-7; the D is unclear. CDR1 and CDR2 (germline): SEHNR, FQNEAQ (reference sequence). The CDR3 is 16 amino acids. Deletions cut 1 base from V and 0 bases from J, with 13 bases between. The chain's CDR3 is CASSLERENHSYEQYF. CDR3 nucleotides: TGTGCCAGCAGCTTAGAGCGTGAAAACCACTCCTACGAGCAGTACTTC.

The rearrangement joins TRBV10-3 to TRBJ1-2; TRBD1 matches 9 bases. There are 14 residues in the CDR3. Germline V gene sequence: CDR1 ENHRY, CDR2 SYGVKD. Trimming at V came to 4 bases and at J to 2 bases, leaving 2 bases not matched to a gene. CDR3 nucleotides: TGTGCCATCAGTGGGGACAGGGACAACTATGGCTACACCTTC. As protein: CAISGDRDNYGYTF.

This clone was counted only a few times. CDR3: CASSRTSTYEQYF. The DNA of the CDR3 is TGCGCCAGCAGCCGGACTTCCACCTACGAGCAGTACTTC. The rearrangement uses TRBV5-1 and TRBJ2-7; the D gene is possibly TRBD2 (5 bases). CDR3 length: 13 residues. Germline V gene data show CDR1 as SGHRS and CDR2 as YFSETQ. Trimming shortened V by 4 bases and J by 2 bases, and 10 bases separated the two germline ends.

The J gene is TRBJ1-2, the V gene TRBV29-1, with 8 nucleotides matching TRBD1. Germline V CDR1 and CDR2: SQVTM, ANQGSEA. The ends lost 8 bases at V and 3 bases at J; junction bases unmatched: 5. The CDR3 has 12 residues. The CDR3 DNA sequence: TGCAGCACCGACAGGGGCGACTATGGCTACACCTTC. Translating it yields CSTDRGDYGYTF.